The 29 T cell receptor beta chains below come from one sample, sequenced in a study of regulatory and conventional T cells in RAG deficiency. Data came from immunoSEQ multiplex PCR; TCRdb stores just in-frame clones and leaves some out. The table records around 30,000 clones, nearly 95% of them present only once. Blood CD4+ CD25-low CD127-high conventional T cells supplied the genomic DNA template. A further study also used this sample, focusing on regulatory T cells. As that report states: Amplification used 52 TRBV primers and 13 TRBJ primers.

The sample was CD25- CD4+ T cells sorted from blood. The receptors stem from a human donor in good health.

The chain joins TRBV5-6 to TRBJ1-2, with D possibly being TRBD1 (6 bases). V was trimmed by 4 bases and J by 8 bases, leaving 21 bases between them. The CDR3 runs to 15 residues. CDR1 is SGHDT and CDR2 is YYEEEE in the germline V gene. CDR3 in amino acids: CASSLRGGGRRGYTF. The CDR3 DNA follows: TGTGCCAGCAGCCTCCGGGGCGGGGGGCGAAGAGGCTACACCTTC.

The chain is built from TRBV9 and TRBJ1-3; no firm D call. Germline assignment: CDR1 SGDLS and CDR2 YYNGEE. Between the trimmed V and J ends, which lost 0 bases and 0 bases, there was a span of 13 bases. The CDR3 length is 17 residues. This CDR3 reads CASSVVGGSSSGNTIYF. The CDR3 DNA follows: TGTGCCAGCAGCGTAGTGGGAGGGTCTAGCTCTGGAAACACCATATATTTT.

J is TRBJ1-1 and V is TRBV6-1, with 7 positions matching TRBD1. This CDR3 is built from 12 residues. The trim removed 7 bases at V and 7 bases at J, leaving 6 bases unmatched. Germline V lookup: CDR1 MNHNS, CDR2 SASEGT. The chain's CDR3 is CASIVRDSEAFF. In DNA form, the CDR3 reads TGTGCCAGCATCGTCCGGGACAGTGAAGCTTTCTTT.

The chain is built from TRBV28 and TRBJ2-7; D possibly corresponds to TRBD1 (5 bases). The CDR3 consists of 14 residues. V lost 7 bases and J lost 7, with 20 bases in between. Per germline, CDR1 MDHEN and CDR2 SYDVKM. Here the CDR3 reads CASTPPVEGEEQYF. In nucleotides, the CDR3 is TGTGCCAGCACCCCCCCAGTGGAAGGGGAAGAGCAGTACTTC. Based on the CDR3 plus reference TRBV28 and TRBJ2-7, the full variable domain is DVKVTQSSRYLVKRTGEKVFLECVQDMDHENMFWYRQDPGLGLRLIYFSYDVKMKEKGDIPEGYSVSREKKERFSLILESASTNQTSMYLCASTPPVEGEEQYFGPGTRLTVT.

This clone was recorded only once. J is TRBJ1-2 and V is TRBV6-5; D is perhaps TRBD1 (5 bases). The germline gives CDR1 MNHEY, CDR2 SVGAGI. Trimming removed 5 bases at V and 0 bases at J, with 13 bases between. CDR3 length: 15 residues. This CDR3 is CASSTRQGSNYGYTF. CDR3 DNA sequence: TGTGCCAGCAGTACTCGGCAGGGATCTAACTATGGCTACACCTTC.

This sequence joins TRBV19 and TRBJ2-5, with 9 bases that match TRBD1. The end of the DNA is better explained by TRBJ2-7, so the J call may be wrong. This CDR3 contains 17 residues. Germline V gives CDR1 LNHDA, CDR2 SQIVND (reference sequence). The CDR3 protein is CASSMRLPGQGAYEQYF. In DNA, the CDR3 is TGTGCCAGTAGTATGCGCCTTCCGGGACAGGGAGCCTACGAGCAGTACTTC.

This chain links TRBV18 with TRBJ2-1; 10 bases line up with TRBD1. The CDR3 length is 18 residues. V lost 0 bases to trimming and J lost 2 bases; unmatched junction nucleotides: 7. Germline V gene data show CDR1 as KGHSH and CDR2 as LQKENI. The CDR3 sequence: CASSPPTGGVNPYNEQFF. The CDR3 bases are TGTGCCAGCTCACCACCGACAGGGGGCGTAAACCCCTACAATGAGCAGTTCTTC.

The chain recombines TRBV5-1 with TRBJ2-5, with a weak D call TRBD2 (6 bases). The CDR3 spans 12 residues. Germline V gives CDR1 SGHRS, CDR2 YFSETQ. Trimming pared 3 bases from V and 4 bases from J, leaving 7 bases between. The CDR3 DNA is TGCGCCAGCAGCTCGGGGGTAGAGACCCAGTACTTC. Amino acids: CASSSGVETQYF.

The V gene is TRBV15, the J gene TRBJ1-4; no clear D. The CDR3 runs 15 residues. Germline V CDR1 and CDR2: LNHNV, YYDKDF (reference sequence). V was trimmed by 0 bases and J by 4 bases, leaving 9 bases between them. CDR3 residues: CATSRDQAGNEKLFF. The CDR3 bases are TGTGCCACCAGCAGAGATCAGGCGGGTAATGAAAAACTGTTTTTT.

With regard to this clone: The germline gene is not matched at one end of the junction; a read error may be the cause. The same CDR3 can be traced to other DNA sequences in this sample. The chain combines TRBV11-2 with TRBJ1-6; D is unresolved. Germline V gene lookup returns CDR1 SGHAT and CDR2 FQNNGV. CDR3 length: 13 amino acids. The CDR3, as DNA: TGTGCCAGCAGGAGCGGGGTTAATTCCCCCCTCCACTTT. This sequence encodes CASRSGVNSPLHF.

The chain employs TRBV10-3 and TRBJ1-2; TRBD1 aligns across 8 bases. After removal of 7 bases from V and 6 bases from J, the junction contained 13 bases not matched to a gene. Looked up from germline, CDR1 is ENHRY and CDR2 is SYGVKD. The length of the CDR3 is 15 residues. CDR3: CAITEGQDGGDGYTF. The DNA of the CDR3 is TGTGCCATCACCGAGGGACAGGACGGGGGCGATGGCTACACCTTC.

This chain connects TRBV6-5 to TRBJ2-1, with 10 positions matching TRBD2. After removal of 5 bases from V and 7 bases from J, the junction contained 2 bases not matched to a gene. The CDR3 is made up of 13 amino acids. Looked up from germline, CDR1 is MNHEY and CDR2 is SVGAGI. CDR3 bases: TGTGCCAGCAGTCAACTAGCGGGGAATGAGCAGTTCTTC. Translation gives CASSQLAGNEQFF.

V and J are TRBV19 and TRBJ2-3, with D unresolved. The germline V gene has CDR1 LNHDA and CDR2 SQIVND (reference sequence). The V gene lost 5 bases and the J gene lost 2 bases, with 8 bases spanning the gap. The CDR3 has 13 residues. The DNA for the CDR3 is TGTGCCAGTAGTCGGGTTAACACAGATACGCAGTATTTT. Its translation: CASSRVNTDTQYF.

The V call is TRBV6-6, the J call TRBJ1-2; a possible D gene is TRBD1 (6 bases). Germline V CDR1 and CDR2: MNHNY, SVGAGI (reference sequence). Trimming shortened V by 6 bases and J by 6 bases, and 20 bases separated the two germline ends. The CDR3 is made up of 15 amino acids. The CDR3 DNA reads as TGTGCCAGCAGCCCCCCCTACAGGGCGGAGGATGGCTACACCTTC. This translates into CASSPPYRAEDGYTF.

In nucleotides, the CDR3 is TGTGCCAGCCTTTTGTTCAATGAGCAGTTCTTC. It yields the protein CASLLFNEQFF. The V call is TRBV6-1, the J call TRBJ2-1, with no clear D. This CDR3 comprises 11 residues. V dropped 8 bases and J dropped 6 bases, with 8 bases sitting between them. Germline values: CDR1 MNHNS, CDR2 SASEGT.

The CDR3 DNA sequence: TGTGCCAGTAGTCTAACGAGGTCGACAGCGTATAATTCACCCCTCCACTTT. Translation: CASSLTRSTAYNSPLHF. This chain connects TRBV19 to TRBJ1-6; perhaps TRBD1 as D (5 bases). This CDR3 contains 17 residues. Germline V gene data show CDR1 as LNHDA and CDR2 as SQIVND (reference sequence). V was shortened by 5 bases and J by 4 bases, with 18 bases between the two germline ends.

The chain combines TRBV11-2 with TRBJ1-2, with 7 bases that match TRBD1. Germline lookup yields CDR1 SGHAT and CDR2 FQNNGV. V lost 6 bases, J lost 6 bases, and 7 bases stayed unmatched. The CDR3 totals 13 residues. The CDR3 DNA follows: TGTGCCAGCAGTCAACAGGGGAGGCATGGCTACACCTTC. It is translated as CASSQQGRHGYTF.

This chain connects TRBV7-3 to TRBJ2-2; D is undetermined. V dropped 2 bases and J dropped 0 bases, with 4 bases sitting between them. CDR1 is SGHTA and CDR2 is FQGTGA in the germline V gene. The CDR3 has 14 residues. This CDR3 reads CASSLSSNTGELFF. CDR3 bases: TGTGCCAGCAGCTTATCCTCGAACACCGGGGAGCTGTTTTTT.

V and J are TRBV7-3 and TRBJ1-1; D gene ambiguous. The CDR3 runs to 15 residues. V gave up 2 bases and J gave up 0 bases, with 10 bases separating them. Germline V gives CDR1 SGHTA, CDR2 FQGTGA. CDR3 nucleotides: TGTGCCAGCAGCTTAGGAGGCACCTTGAACACTGAAGCTTTCTTT. Its protein is CASSLGGTLNTEAFF.

This clone was observed a single time. V gene TRBV5-1 combines with J gene TRBJ1-1, with D possibly matching TRBD1 (5 bases). Trimming took off 4 bases at V and 2 bases at J, with 12 bases between the two ends. Germline V gene lookup returns CDR1 SGHRS and CDR2 YFSETQ. The CDR3 totals 14 residues. The CDR3 spells CASSVYTGNTEAFF. For the CDR3, the DNA is TGCGCCAGCAGCGTCTACACAGGAAACACTGAAGCTTTCTTT. The full variable domain, in which reference TRBV5-1 and TRBJ1-1 provide the parts outside the CDR3, is KAGVTQTPRYLIKTRGQQVTLSCSPISGHRSVSWYQQTPGQGLQFLFEYFSETQRNKGNFPGRFSGRQFSNSRSEMNVSTLELGDSALYLCASSVYTGNTEAFFGQGTRLTVV.

This rearrangement joins TRBV5-1 to TRBJ1-4, with 8 bases aligning to TRBD1. The V segment lost 3 bases and the J segment 0 bases; nucleotides outside the gene matches: 7. Germline CDR1 is SGHRS and CDR2 is YFSETQ. The CDR3 contains 17 residues. The CDR3 region has the DNA TGCGCCAGCAGCTCCGGACAGGGTGGTACAACTAATGAAAAACTGTTTTTT. Protein sequence: CASSSGQGGTTNEKLFF.

The chain links TRBV11-2 to TRBJ1-6, with 8 bases aligning to TRBD1. J lost 7 bases, V lost 1 base, and 6 bases had no gene match. The CDR3 has 16 residues. The germline V gene encodes CDR1 SGHAT and CDR2 FQNNGV. The CDR3 region has the DNA TGTGCCAGCAGCTTAGGGGACAGGACAAAAAATTCACCCCTCCACTTT. Its protein is CASSLGDRTKNSPLHF.

The rearrangement uses TRBV5-1 and TRBJ2-1; TRBD2 agrees at 13 bases. CDR1 is SGHRS and CDR2 is YFSETQ in the germline V gene. The CDR3 has 18 residues. With V trimmed by 2 bases and J by 0 bases, 5 bases remained unmatched. The CDR3 protein is CASSFGLAGDSSYNEQFF. DNA of the CDR3: TGCGCCAGCAGCTTCGGACTAGCGGGGGATAGCTCCTACAATGAGCAGTTCTTC.

J is TRBJ1-1 and V is TRBV7-9, with 10 bases lining up with TRBD1. After removal of 4 bases from V and 4 bases from J, the junction contained 6 bases not matched to a gene. CDR3 length equals 15 residues. CDR1 and CDR2 (germline): SEHNR, FQNEAQ (reference sequence). CDR3 nucleotide sequence: TGTGCCAGCAGCTCACGACAGGGGGCTGGCACTGAAGCTTTCTTT. Amino acids: CASSSRQGAGTEAFF.

The chain employs TRBV6-1 and TRBJ1-1; D is perhaps TRBD1 (6 bases). The CDR3 is 14 residues long. The germline V gene encodes CDR1 MNHNS and CDR2 SASEGT. V shed 10 bases and J shed 4 bases, with 19 bases lying between them. The CDR3 loop is CAIEGKGGITEAFF. The CDR3 DNA sequence: TGTGCCATCGAAGGGAAGGGGGGGATCACTGAAGCTTTCTTT.

The V and J genes are TRBV4-2 and TRBJ2-1; 11 bases are a match to TRBD2. V shed 1 base, J shed 6 bases, and the junction held 5 bases outside the gene matches. The V gene's germline CDR1 is LGHNA and CDR2 YNFKEQ. The CDR3 consists of 16 residues. The CDR3 region is CASSQANGTSGNEQFF. The DNA of the CDR3 is TGTGCCAGCAGCCAAGCCAACGGGACTAGCGGCAATGAGCAGTTCTTC.

CDR3 DNA sequence: TGTGCCAGCAGCTTCGGGGGAGGAGATCTTTCCTACGAGCAGTACTTC. Protein sequence: CASSFGGGDLSYEQYF. This rearrangement joins TRBV11-2 to TRBJ2-7, with D perhaps TRBD2 (6 bases). This CDR3 contains 16 residues. V was pared by 3 bases and J by 1 base, with 16 bases between. CDR1 is SGHAT, CDR2 FQNNGV, per germline.

The V and J genes are TRBV6-7 and TRBJ1-6, with TRBD1 as a possible D gene (5 bases). TRBV6-7 is placed among ORFs of uncertain function. Trimming left V 0 bases short and J 10 bases short, with 19 bases between. The CDR3 is 17 residues long. This chain's CDR3 is CASSYSSPGRGRSPLHF. The CDR3 nucleotides are TGTGCCAGCAGTTACTCTTCGCCAGGGAGGGGTAGGTCACCCCTCCACTTT.

This clone was picked up one time. The chain recombines TRBV18 with TRBJ2-5, with 9 nucleotides matching TRBD1. The V gene's germline CDR1 is KGHSH and CDR2 LQKENI. V lost 3 bases and J lost 5; bases outside the gene matches: 4. The CDR3 is 14 residues long. The DNA for the CDR3 is TGTGCCAGCTCACCCACAGGGGGCATGGAGACCCAGTACTTC. It encodes CASSPTGGMETQYF.